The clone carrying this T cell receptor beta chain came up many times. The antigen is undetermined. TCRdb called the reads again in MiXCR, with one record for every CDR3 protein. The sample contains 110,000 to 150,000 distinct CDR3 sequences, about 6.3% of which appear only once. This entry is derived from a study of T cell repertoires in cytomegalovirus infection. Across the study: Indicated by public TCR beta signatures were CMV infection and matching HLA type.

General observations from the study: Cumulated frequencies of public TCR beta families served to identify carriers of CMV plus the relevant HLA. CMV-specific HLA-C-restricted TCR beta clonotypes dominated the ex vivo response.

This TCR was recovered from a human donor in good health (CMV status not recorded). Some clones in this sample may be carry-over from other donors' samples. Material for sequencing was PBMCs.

CDR3 in DNA: TGTGCCAGCAGCTTATCGGGAGCGGCTAGCGGCTACGAGCAGTACTTC. This sequence encodes CASSLSGAASGYEQYF. The chain has TRBV7-3 and TRBJ2-7; 7 nucleotides align to TRBD2. Germline lookup yields CDR1 SGHTA and CDR2 FQGTGA. The CDR3 consists of 16 residues. V gave up 2 bases and J gave up 3 bases; unmatched junction bases: 10.